A single sample gave rise to the 9 T cell receptor beta chains below, sequenced in a study of blood T cell repertoires in COVID-19. The repertoire was sequenced with immunoSEQ multiplex PCR; TCRdb's copy has only in-frame clones and lacks some. The repertoire holds some 180,000 clones, with 76% as singletons. What was sequenced was peripheral blood. These receptors were taken from a woman between 45 and 65 years old with active or convalescent COVID-19.

In its sample, this clone was seen a few times. The rearrangement uses TRBV2 and TRBJ1-5; D perhaps matches TRBD1 (5 bases). CDR3 length: 17 residues. Looked up from germline, CDR1 is SNHLY and CDR2 is FYNNEI. V dropped 4 bases and J dropped 2 bases, with 18 bases sitting between them. The CDR3 loop reads CASSVGREGAGNQPQHF. In DNA form, the CDR3 reads TGTGCCAGCAGTGTAGGGAGGGAAGGGGCCGGCAATCAGCCCCAGCATTTT.

This clone was observed many times. The J gene is TRBJ2-2, the V gene TRBV19, with D possibly TRBD1 on 7 matching bases. Per germline, CDR1 LNHDA and CDR2 SQIVND (reference sequence). V was clipped by 5 bases and J by 6 bases, with 16 bases between them. The CDR3 has 15 amino acids. CDR3 sequence (DNA): TGTGCCAGTAGTCCTACAGGGGAGGTCGCCGGGGAGCTGTTTTTT. This gives the protein CASSPTGEVAGELFF. Based on the CDR3 plus reference TRBV19 and TRBJ2-2, the full variable domain is DGGITQSPKYLFRKEGQNVTLSCEQNLNHDAMYWYRQDPGQGLRLIYYSQIVNDFQKGDIAEGYSVSREKKESFPLTVTSAQKNPTAFYLCASSPTGEVAGELFFGEGSRLTVL.

This rearrangement joins TRBV5-6 to TRBJ1-5, with 7 bases lining up with TRBD1. This CDR3 is built from 16 residues. Germline loops: CDR1 SGHDT, CDR2 YYEEEE. V lost 2 bases, J lost 1 base, and 6 bases stayed unmatched. CDR3 loop: CASSLGDRGSNQPQHF. The CDR3 DNA reads TGTGCCAGCAGCTTAGGGGACAGAGGAAGCAATCAGCCCCAGCATTTT.

The rearrangement joins TRBV7-9 to TRBJ1-2, with D maybe TRBD1 (6 bases). Trimming pared 5 bases from V and 6 bases from J, leaving 13 bases between. CDR1 is SEHNR, CDR2 FQNEAQ, per germline (reference sequence). This CDR3 region has 13 residues. DNA of the CDR3: TGTGCCAGCAGCGGTACAGGGATCCATGGCTACACCTTC. The encoded protein is CASSGTGIHGYTF.

The chain couples TRBV28 to TRBJ2-1, with TRBD2 matching 9 bases. The CDR3 is 15 amino acids. Losses at the gene ends were 6 bases for V and 10 bases for J; bases not matched to a gene: 13. The germline V gene encodes CDR1 MDHEN and CDR2 SYDVKM. The CDR3 bases are TGTGCCAGCAGAGCCTCTGGCGGGAGGGCCGGAGAGCAGTTCTTC. It specifies CASRASGGRAGEQFF.

The chain recombines TRBV5-6 with TRBJ2-7, with TRBD1 identical over 9 bases. From germline, CDR1 is SGHDT and CDR2 YYEEEE. The V and J ends lost 3 bases and 5 bases, in that order; junction bases with no gene match: 3. The CDR3 has 13 amino acids. CDR3 region: CASSSWDRDEQYF. CDR3 bases: TGTGCCAGCAGCTCATGGGACAGGGACGAGCAGTACTTC.

As to this clone: Other DNA sequences in the same sample also yield this CDR3. V and J are TRBV5-1 and TRBJ2-3, with D possibly matching TRBD2 (6 bases). V was shortened by 0 bases and J by 1 base, with 9 bases between the two germline ends. CDR3 size: 15 residues. The germline gives CDR1 SGHRS, CDR2 YFSETQ. This CDR3 is CASSLGREGTDTQYF. The CDR3 nucleotides read TGCGCCAGCAGCTTGGGGCGGGAAGGCACAGATACGCAGTATTTT.

This clone showed up many times. The genes are TRBV12-3 or TRBV12-4 and TRBJ1-1; no firm D call. Trimming took 3 bases from V and 11 from J, leaving 13 bases between them. The CDR3 consists of 12 residues. The CDR3 loop reads CASSFGINRAFF. In DNA, the CDR3 is TGTGCCAGCAGTTTCGGTATTAACCGGGCTTTCTTT.

The J gene is TRBJ2-7, the V gene TRBV5-1; TRBD1 matches at 9 bases. Trimming removed 4 bases from V and 4 bases from J; junction bases left unmatched: 18. The CDR3 length is 18 residues. Germline values: CDR1 SGHRS, CDR2 YFSETQ. CDR3 loop: CASSPRQGGQGSPYEQYF. The CDR3 nucleotides are TGCGCCAGCAGCCCGAGGCAGGGAGGACAGGGGTCACCATACGAGCAGTACTTC.